The 7 T cell receptor beta chains below all came from one sample that was sequenced in a study of Graves' ophthalmopathy and Graves' hyperthyroidism. Amplification of the TCR beta CDR3 regions used RNA transcripts (as template). Second-round multiplex PCR came after a first-round RT-PCR that employed HTBI primers. TCRdb used MiXCR to reprocess the multiplex PCR reads, holding one entry per CDR3 protein. This sample yields about 600,000 distinct CDR3 sequences, of which 39% are seen a single time; approximately 4.1% belongs to the top ten. The sequencing input was peripheral blood or thyroid tissue (not recorded which). The origin of the receptors is an adult man with Graves' hyperthyroidism.

This clonotype was recorded at least ten times. This rearrangement joins TRBV20-1 to TRBJ2-7, with 8 bases identical to TRBD1. The V segment lost 2 bases and the J segment 4 bases; nucleotides outside the gene matches: 16. The CDR3 is 17 residues long. Germline assignment: CDR1 DFQATT and CDR2 SNEGSKA (reference sequence). This chain's CDR3 is CSARSLEPDRVEYEQYF. CDR3 sequence (DNA): TGCAGTGCTAGATCATTAGAGCCGGACAGGGTTGAGTACGAGCAGTACTTC.

This rearrangement joins TRBV7-6 to TRBJ1-2; D unclear. Germline CDR1 reads SGHVS; CDR2 reads FNYEAQ. V was cut by 6 bases and J by 1 base, with 24 bases left in between. This CDR3 spans 18 amino acids. DNA of the CDR3: TGTGCCAGCAGGGACCCCCGGGCACCCCCCGTCTTTAACTATGGCTACACCTTC. This codes for CASRDPRAPPVFNYGYTF.

This clonotype was seen a few times. The CDR3: CASSHRTWSMLGETQYF. DNA for the CDR3: TGCGCCAGCAGCCACCGGACATGGTCCATGCTGGGAGAGACCCAGTACTTC. V gene TRBV4-1 combines with J gene TRBJ2-5; tentatively, D is TRBD1 (5 bases). CDR1 is MGHRA and CDR2 is YSYEKL in the germline V gene. This CDR3 contains 17 residues. The V end was cut by 3 bases, the J end by 4 bases, with 21 bases between.

This clonotype was seen ten or more times. V and J are TRBV4-1 and TRBJ1-1; D remains ambiguous. The CDR3 contains 12 residues. V was trimmed by 3 bases and J by 5 bases, leaving 7 bases between them. Looked up from germline, CDR1 is MGHRA and CDR2 is YSYEKL. The chain's CDR3 is CASSHVGTEAFF. CDR3 bases: TGCGCCAGCAGCCATGTAGGGACTGAAGCTTTCTTT.

This clonotype was found many times. The chain carries TRBV4-1 and TRBJ1-5; D uncertain. V was clipped by 0 bases and J by 10 bases, with 7 bases between them. Germline CDR1 MGHRA, CDR2 YSYEKL. The length of the CDR3 is 12 residues. CDR3 protein: CASSQDLGPQHF. The CDR3 DNA follows: TGCGCCAGCAGCCAAGATCTAGGACCCCAGCATTTT.

This chain joins TRBV11-3 and TRBJ2-2; 9 bases match TRBD2. The CDR3 is 16 amino acids. CDR1 is SGHNT, CDR2 YENEEA, per germline. The ends lost 1 base at V and 5 bases at J; junction bases unmatched: 5. CDR3 sequence: CASSLVGGGATGELFF. CDR3 sequence (DNA): TGTGCCAGCAGCTTAGTTGGCGGGGGGGCAACCGGGGAGCTGTTTTTT.

This clonotype was counted once. Germline is not matched at one junction end, which may reflect a read error. Written as DNA, the CDR3 is TGTGCCAGCAGCGCAACCCCAGGGTTGGACACCGGGGAGTTGTTTTTT. This gives the protein CASSATPGLDTGELFF. The chain links TRBV11-2 to TRBJ2-2; D is tentatively TRBD1 or TRBD2 (5 bases each). The CDR3 contains 16 residues. Germline loops: CDR1 SGHAT, CDR2 FQNNGV.